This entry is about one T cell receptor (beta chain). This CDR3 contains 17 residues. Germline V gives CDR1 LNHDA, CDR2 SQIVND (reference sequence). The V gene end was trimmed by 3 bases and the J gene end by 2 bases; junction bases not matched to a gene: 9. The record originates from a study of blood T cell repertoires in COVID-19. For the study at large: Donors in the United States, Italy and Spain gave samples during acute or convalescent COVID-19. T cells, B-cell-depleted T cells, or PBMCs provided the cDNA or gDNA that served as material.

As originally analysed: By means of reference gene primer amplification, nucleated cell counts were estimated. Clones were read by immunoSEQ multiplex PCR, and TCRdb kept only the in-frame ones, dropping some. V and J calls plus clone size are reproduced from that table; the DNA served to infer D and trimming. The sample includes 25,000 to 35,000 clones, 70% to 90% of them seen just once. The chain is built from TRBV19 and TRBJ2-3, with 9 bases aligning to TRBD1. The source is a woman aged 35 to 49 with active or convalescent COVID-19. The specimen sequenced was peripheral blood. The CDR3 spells CASSISPGQGPTDTQYF. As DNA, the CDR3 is TGTGCCAGTAGTATTTCCCCGGGACAGGGACCCACAGATACGCAGTATTTT. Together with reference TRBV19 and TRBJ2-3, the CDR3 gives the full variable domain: DGGITQSPKYLFRKEGQNVTLSCEQNLNHDAMYWYRQDPGQGLRLIYYSQIVNDFQKGDIAEGYSVSREKKESFPLTVTSAQKNPTAFYLCASSISPGQGPTDTQYFGPGTRLTVL.